This TCR beta chain was obtained from a study of T-cell reconstitution after alpha-beta-depleted transplantation in children. Study results and caveats: TCRbeta diversity was high at day 60 in some patients (a result of surviving recipient T cells and thymic progenitors). It was newly produced T cells that mostly accounted for T-cell counts and diversity one year after transplant.

This clonotype came up a few times. What it binds is not known. As it was prepared, the TCRbeta library received unique molecular identifiers. TCRdb re-derived calls from the PCR reads in MiXCR, one entry per CDR3 protein. The top ten hold around 30% of the sample, which has about 1,000,000 distinct CDR3 sequences, about 31% seen once. The clonotype was recovered from a boy under two years old who had a stem cell transplant for SCID, so the T cells may come from the graft donor. Sequenced material: PBMCs, mostly from graft donor cells, taken 360 days after TCRalphabeta/CD19-depleted stem cell transplant.

The CDR3 DNA is TGCAGTGCCGCCCAGGGGGGAAACTATGGCTACACCTTC. Protein product: CSAAQGGNYGYTF. The V call is TRBV20-1, the J call TRBJ1-2; 7 nucleotides match TRBD1. This CDR3 contains 13 residues. The V gene end was trimmed by 6 bases and the J gene end by 2 bases; junction bases not matched to a gene: 6. CDR1 is DFQATT and CDR2 is SNEGSKA in the germline V gene (reference sequence).